These T cell receptor beta chains were read from a single sample in a study of OX40 agonist ivuxolimab in advanced cancers. Repertoires were generated with immunoSEQ multiplex PCR, while TCRdb's copy carries only in-frame clones and drops some. The table lists tens of thousands of clones, approximately 90% of them singletons. Here the sequenced sample was CD4+ or CD8+ T cells sorted from blood, taken in a trial of the OX40 agonist ivuxolimab. Every receptor here comes from an adult with an advanced solid tumor such as melanoma, head and neck, liver or kidney cancer. Each CDR3 is given with its conserved first and last residue. A D gene is named only where the DNA matches it firmly. Not all rows give a size; the values are once, few, many and, for expanded clones, a class.

-	TRBV19	-	TRBJ1-4	CASKVVATNEKLFF	TGTGCCAGTAAGGTGGTGGCAACTAATGAAAAACTGTTTTTT
-	TRBV5-4	-	TRBJ1-5	CASSLAGGNQPQHF	TGTGCCAGCAGCTTGGCGGGAGGCAATCAGCCCCAGCATTTT
-	TRBV2	TRBD1	TRBJ1-6	CASSEGQGNSPLHF	TGTGCCAGCAGTGAGGGACAGGGGAATTCACCCCTCCACTTT
-	TRBV27	-	TRBJ1-6	CASSLLGLGSYNSPLHF	TGTGCCAGCAGCCTTTTGGGGTTAGGCTCCTATAATTCACCCCTCCACTTT
-	TRBV11-2	TRBD2	TRBJ2-1	CASSLGSRGSRNEQFF	TGTGCCAGCAGCTTAGGGTCGCGGGGGAGTCGGAATGAGCAGTTCTTC
-	TRBV10-1	TRBD2	TRBJ2-1	CASSDTGGTYNEQFF	TGCGCCAGCAGTGACACGGGGGGGACCTACAATGAGCAGTTCTTC
once	TRBV6-6	TRBD2	TRBJ2-2	CASSGRGNTGELFF	TGTGCCAGCAGTGGGAGGGGGAACACCGGGGAGCTGTTTTTT
-	TRBV6-5	-	TRBJ1-1	CASSYSEGLAAEAFF	TGTGCCAGCAGTTACTCGGAGGGGTTGGCAGCGGAAGCTTTCTTT
-	TRBV6-5	-	TRBJ2-1	CATRGTETYNEQFF	TGTGCCACTAGAGGGACGGAAACCTACAATGAGCAGTTCTTC
-	TRBV18	-	TRBJ2-7	CASPPHSQRSQRGYEQYF	TGTGCCAGCCCCCCGCACAGCCAACGCTCCCAAAGGGGCTACGAGCAGTACTTC
-	TRBV10-3	TRBD1	TRBJ2-5	CAISDPDRGRETQYF	TGTGCCATCAGTGACCCGGACAGGGGCAGAGAGACCCAGTACTTC
-	TRBV7-9	TRBD2	TRBJ2-3	CASSSGGGERYTQYF	TGTGCCAGCAGCTCGGGGGGGGGAGAAAGGTATACGCAGTATTTT
-	TRBV6-6	TRBD1	TRBJ1-1	CASSYTGTGTTEAFF	TGTGCCAGCAGTTACACCGGGACAGGGACCACTGAAGCTTTCTTT
-	TRBV27	TRBD1	TRBJ2-6	CASSGTAITSGANVLTF	TGTGCCAGCAGCGGGACAGCTATAACTTCTGGGGCCAACGTCCTGACTTTC
-	TRBV10-1	-	TRBJ2-2	CASSVPNGELFF	TGCGCCAGCAGTGTACCTAACGGGGAGCTGTTTTTT
-	TRBV4-2	-	TRBJ1-5	CASSQDGGAQANQPQHF	TGTGCCAGCAGCCAAGATGGGGGAGCGCAGGCCAATCAGCCCCAGCATTTT
-	TRBV6-6	-	TRBJ2-7	CASSYDPTYEQYF	TGTGCCAGCAGTTACGATCCGACCTACGAGCAGTACTTC
-	TRBV6-1	-	TRBJ2-3	CASKQQTADTQYF	TGTGCCAGCAAACAACAGACAGCAGATACGCAGTATTTT
few	TRBV5-1	-	TRBJ1-2	CASSLARASNYGYTF	TGCGCCAGCAGCTTGGCCAGGGCCTCAAACTATGGCTACACCTTC
-	TRBV5-1	-	TRBJ1-2	CASSLNGANYGYTF	TGCGCCAGCAGCTTGAACGGAGCTAACTATGGCTACACCTTC
-	TRBV4-1	-	TRBJ2-2	CASSQDPGTSNTGELFF	TGCGCCAGCAGCCAAGACCCCGGGACATCGAACACCGGGGAGCTGTTTTTT
-	TRBV6-7	TRBD2	TRBJ2-7	CASSYSVPGLAGGPYEQYF	TGTGCCAGCAGTTACTCGGTCCCGGGACTAGCGGGGGGCCCCTACGAGCAGTACTTC
-	TRBV10-2	-	TRBJ1-3	CASSGGGGTGGNTIYF	TGCGCCAGCAGTGGAGGAGGGGGAACTGGTGGAAACACCATATATTTT
-	TRBV27	-	TRBJ2-5	CASSPNGVQETQYF	TGTGCCAGCAGCCCCAATGGGGTACAAGAGACCCAGTACTTC
-	TRBV6-6	-	TRBJ1-1	CASSYHTRVSTEAFF	TGTGCCAGCAGTTACCACACGAGGGTTAGTACTGAAGCTTTCTTT
-	TRBV5-4	TRBD2	TRBJ2-3	CASSPQRGGTDTQYF	TGTGCCAGCAGCCCTCAGCGGGGAGGAACAGATACGCAGTATTTT
once	TRBV7-9	TRBD1	TRBJ2-3	CASSSTLGQFKYF	TGTGCCAGCAGCTCTACCTTGGGACAGTTCAAGTATTTT
-	TRBV27	-	TRBJ1-2	CASSLGGGIANYGYTF	TGTGCCAGCAGTTTAGGGGGCGGGATCGCTAACTATGGCTACACCTTC
-	TRBV25-1	-	TRBJ1-1	CASGPGENTEAFF	TGTGCCAGCGGCCCAGGGGAGAACACTGAAGCTTTCTTT
-	TRBV4-1	TRBD2	TRBJ2-1	CASSPGTSGGMYEQFF	TGCGCCAGCAGCCCCGGGACTAGCGGGGGCATGTATGAGCAGTTCTTC
-	TRBV6-5	-	TRBJ2-3	CASSPGWGTDTQYF	TGTGCCAGCAGCCCAGGGTGGGGAACAGATACGCAGTATTTT
-	TRBV2	-	TRBJ1-2	CASTLEVLLNYGYTF	TGTGCCAGCACCCTGGAGGTACTACTTAACTATGGCTACACCTTC
-	TRBV7-9	TRBD1	TRBJ2-1	CASSRRRGQGMYEQFF	TGTGCCAGCAGCCGCCGTCGCGGACAGGGGATGTATGAGCAGTTCTTC
-	TRBV6-6	-	TRBJ2-5	CASSPAGTEGKTQYF	TGTGCCAGCAGTCCCGCCGGGACCGAGGGAAAGACCCAGTACTTC
-	TRBV10-1	TRBD2	TRBJ2-1	CASSPGLAGTEQFF	TGCGCCAGCAGCCCGGGACTAGCGGGGACTGAGCAGTTCTTC